This T cell receptor (beta chain) was sequenced in a study of T cell repertoires in cytomegalovirus infection. Looking at the study overall: From public TCR beta signatures came an indication of both CMV infection and matching HLA type.

The ends lost 4 bases at V and 6 bases at J; junction bases unmatched: 6. CDR1 and CDR2 from the germline V gene are MDHEN and SYDVKM. CDR3 length: 15 amino acids. TCRdb passed the reads through MiXCR, listing each CDR3 protein once. In the table there are some 440,000 distinct CDR3 sequences, approximately 31% of which are singletons. Specimen: PBMCs. The source is a human donor in good health (CMV status not recorded). Some clones in this sample may be carry-over from other donors' samples. V is TRBV28 and J is TRBJ1-5; 10 bases line up with TRBD1. CDR3 nucleotides: TGTGCCAGCAGTTCCCGACAGGGGGCATCTCAGCCCCAGCATTTT. It translates to CASSSRQGASQPQHF.